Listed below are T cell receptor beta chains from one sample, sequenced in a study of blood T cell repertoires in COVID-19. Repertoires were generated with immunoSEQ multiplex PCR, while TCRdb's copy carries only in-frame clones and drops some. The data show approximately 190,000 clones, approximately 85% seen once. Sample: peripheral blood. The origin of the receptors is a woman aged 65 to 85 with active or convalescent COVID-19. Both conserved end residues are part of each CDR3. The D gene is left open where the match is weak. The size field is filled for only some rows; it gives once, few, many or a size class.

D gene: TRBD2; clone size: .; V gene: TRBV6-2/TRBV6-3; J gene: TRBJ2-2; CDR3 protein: CASSRGQREIGELFF; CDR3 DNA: TGTGCCAGCAGCCGTGGACAGCGGGAGATCGGGGAGCTGTTTTTT
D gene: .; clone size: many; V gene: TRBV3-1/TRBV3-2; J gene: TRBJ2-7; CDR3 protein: CASSQDWSSSYEQYF; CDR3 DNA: TGTGCCAGCAGCCAAGATTGGTCTAGTTCATACGAGCAGTACTTC
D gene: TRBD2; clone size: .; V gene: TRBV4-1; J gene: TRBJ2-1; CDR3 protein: CASSQDGTSGHSYNEQFF; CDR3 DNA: TGCGCCAGCAGCCAAGATGGTACTAGCGGTCACTCCTACAATGAGCAGTTCTTC
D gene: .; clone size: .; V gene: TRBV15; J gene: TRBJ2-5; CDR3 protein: CATSRDRETQYF; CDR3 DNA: TGTGCCACCAGCAGAGACAGGGAGACCCAGTACTTC
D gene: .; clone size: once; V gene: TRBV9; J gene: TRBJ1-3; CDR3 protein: CASSATQGPGNTIYF; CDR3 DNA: TGTGCCAGCAGCGCTACACAGGGTCCTGGAAACACCATATATTTT
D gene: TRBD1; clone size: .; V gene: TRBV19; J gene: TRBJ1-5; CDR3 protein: CASREGQGLAQPQHF; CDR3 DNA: TGTGCCAGTAGGGAAGGACAGGGGCTTGCTCAGCCCCAGCATTTT
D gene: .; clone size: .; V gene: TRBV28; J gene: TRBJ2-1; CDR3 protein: CASSLNSYNEQFF; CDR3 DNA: TGTGCCAGCAGTTTAAACAGTTACAATGAGCAGTTCTTC
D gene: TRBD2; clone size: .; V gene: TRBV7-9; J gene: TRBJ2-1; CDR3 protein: CASSLEAGDNEQFF; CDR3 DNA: TGTGCCAGCAGCTTAGAAGCGGGGGACAATGAGCAGTTCTTC
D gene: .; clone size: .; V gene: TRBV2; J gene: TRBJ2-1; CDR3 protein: CASSAPRNEQFF; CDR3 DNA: TGTGCCAGCAGCGCGCCACGCAATGAGCAGTTCTTC
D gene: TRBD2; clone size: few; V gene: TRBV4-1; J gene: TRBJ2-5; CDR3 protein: CASSQDGSGAETQYF; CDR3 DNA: TGCGCCAGCAGCCAAGATGGGAGCGGGGCGGAGACCCAGTACTTC
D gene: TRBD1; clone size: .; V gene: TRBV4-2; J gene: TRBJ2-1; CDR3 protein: CASSPRTGTAYNEQFF; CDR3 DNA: TGTGCCAGCAGCCCGCGCACCGGGACAGCCTACAATGAGCAGTTCTTC
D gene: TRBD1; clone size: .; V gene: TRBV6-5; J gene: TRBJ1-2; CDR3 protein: CASSSTGWYGYTF; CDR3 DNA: TGTGCCAGCAGCTCGACAGGGTGGTATGGCTACACCTTC
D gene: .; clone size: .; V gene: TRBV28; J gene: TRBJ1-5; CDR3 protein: CASSLGTLSNQPQHF; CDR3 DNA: TGTGCCAGCAGTTTAGGGACACTGAGCAATCAGCCCCAGCATTTT
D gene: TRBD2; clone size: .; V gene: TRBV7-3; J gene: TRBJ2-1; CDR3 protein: CASSLNEGGRQFF; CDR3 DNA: TGTGCCAGCAGCTTAAATGAGGGAGGGCGGCAGTTCTTC
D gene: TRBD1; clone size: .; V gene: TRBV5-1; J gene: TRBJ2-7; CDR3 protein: CASSEQGATYEQYF; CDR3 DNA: TGCGCCAGCTCTGAACAGGGGGCAACCTACGAGCAGTACTTC
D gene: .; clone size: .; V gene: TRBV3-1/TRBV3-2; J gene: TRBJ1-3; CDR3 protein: CASSQEVSPGKRNTIYF; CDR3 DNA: TGTGCCAGCAGCCAAGAAGTTTCCCCAGGGAAGAGAAACACCATATATTTT
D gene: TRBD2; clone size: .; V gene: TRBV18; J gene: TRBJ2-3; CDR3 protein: CASSPLSGDTDTQYF; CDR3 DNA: TGTGCCAGCTCACCCCTTAGCGGGGACACAGATACGCAGTATTTT
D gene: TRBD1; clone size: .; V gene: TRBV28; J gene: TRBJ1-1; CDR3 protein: CASRFTTYRGQEGAFF; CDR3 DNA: TGTGCCAGCAGGTTCACCACCTACAGGGGGCAAGAAGGAGCTTTCTTT
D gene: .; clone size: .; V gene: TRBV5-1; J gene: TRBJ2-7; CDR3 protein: CASSPAGTNYEQYF; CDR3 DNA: TGCGCCAGCAGCCCGGCCGGGACAAACTACGAGCAGTACTTC
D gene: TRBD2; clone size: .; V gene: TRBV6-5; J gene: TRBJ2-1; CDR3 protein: CASSQGGAVFF; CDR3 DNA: TGTGCCAGCAGCCAGGGAGGGGCTGTCTTCTTC
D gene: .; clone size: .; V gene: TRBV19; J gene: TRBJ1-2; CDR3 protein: CASSMVRGREIYGYTF; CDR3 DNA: TGTGCCAGTAGTATGGTGCGGGGCAGGGAAATCTATGGCTACACCTTC
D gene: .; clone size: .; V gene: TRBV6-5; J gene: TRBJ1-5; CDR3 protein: CASRPLGAQNQPQHF; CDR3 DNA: TGTGCCAGCAGACCTTTGGGGGCCCAAAATCAGCCCCAGCATTTT
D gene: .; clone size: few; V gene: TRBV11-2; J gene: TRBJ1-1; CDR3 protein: CASSLDRHPGTEAFF; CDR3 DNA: TGTGCCAGCAGCTTAGATCGGCACCCGGGCACTGAAGCTTTCTTT
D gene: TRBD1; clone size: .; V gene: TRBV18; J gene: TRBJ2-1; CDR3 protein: CASSPQGQGAGNEQFF; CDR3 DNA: TGTGCCAGCTCACCACAGGGACAGGGGGCCGGCAATGAGCAGTTCTTC
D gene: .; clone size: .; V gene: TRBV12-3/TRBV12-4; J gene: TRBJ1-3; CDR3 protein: CASRPGLGDTIYF; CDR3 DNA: TGTGCCAGCAGGCCAGGCCTCGGGGACACCATATATTTT
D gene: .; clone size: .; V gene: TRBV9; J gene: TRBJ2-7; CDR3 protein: CASSVGTASYEQYF; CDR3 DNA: TGTGCCAGCAGCGTAGGTACAGCTTCCTACGAGCAGTACTTC
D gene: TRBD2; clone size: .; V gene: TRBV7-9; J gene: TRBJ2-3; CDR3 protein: CASSLGGTSGHTDTQYF; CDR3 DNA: TGTGCCAGCAGCTTAGGGGGGACTAGCGGACACACAGATACGCAGTATTTT
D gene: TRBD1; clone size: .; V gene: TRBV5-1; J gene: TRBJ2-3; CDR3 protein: CASSSGTGGTDTQYF; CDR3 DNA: TGCGCCAGCAGCTCCGGGACAGGGGGCACAGATACGCAGTATTTT
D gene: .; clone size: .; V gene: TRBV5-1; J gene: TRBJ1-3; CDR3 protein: CASSSLGQSGNTIYF; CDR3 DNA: TGCGCCAGCAGCTCTCTCGGACAATCTGGAAACACCATATATTTT
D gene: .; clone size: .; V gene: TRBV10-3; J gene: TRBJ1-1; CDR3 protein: CAHGQKRMNTEAFF; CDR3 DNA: TGTGCCCACGGACAGAAAAGAATGAACACTGAAGCTTTCTTT
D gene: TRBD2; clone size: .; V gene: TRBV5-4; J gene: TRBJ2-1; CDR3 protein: CASSLGLAASYNEQFF; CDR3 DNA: TGTGCCAGCAGCTTAGGGCTAGCGGCCTCCTACAATGAGCAGTTCTTC
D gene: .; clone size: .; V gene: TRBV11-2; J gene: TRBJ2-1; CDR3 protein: CASSLSPESGWFF; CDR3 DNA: TGTGCCAGCAGCTTAAGTCCCGAGTCAGGTTGGTTCTTC
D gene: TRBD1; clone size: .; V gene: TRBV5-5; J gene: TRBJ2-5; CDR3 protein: CASSLAQGASETQYF; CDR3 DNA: TGTGCCAGCAGCTTGGCACAGGGGGCCTCGGAGACCCAGTACTTC
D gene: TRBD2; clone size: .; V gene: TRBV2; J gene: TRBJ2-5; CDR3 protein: CAGGLAGVPQETQYF; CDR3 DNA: TGTGCCGGCGGACTAGCGGGAGTGCCTCAAGAGACCCAGTACTTC
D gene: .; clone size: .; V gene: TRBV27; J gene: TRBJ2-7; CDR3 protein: CASSSLNSYEQYF; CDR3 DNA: TGTGCCAGCAGTTCCCTAAACTCCTACGAGCAGTACTTC
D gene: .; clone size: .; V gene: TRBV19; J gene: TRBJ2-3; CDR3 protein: CASSIPYGTDTQYF; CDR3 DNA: TGTGCCAGTAGTATCCCGTACGGTACAGATACGCAGTATTTT
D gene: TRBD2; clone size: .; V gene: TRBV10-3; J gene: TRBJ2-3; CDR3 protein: CAISSIAGSTDTQYF; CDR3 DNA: TGTGCCATCAGTTCTATAGCGGGAAGCACAGATACGCAGTATTTT
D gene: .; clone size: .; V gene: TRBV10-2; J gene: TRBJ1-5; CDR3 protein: CASSESGGNQPQHF; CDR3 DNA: TGCGCCAGCAGTGAGAGCGGGGGAAATCAGCCCCAGCATTTT
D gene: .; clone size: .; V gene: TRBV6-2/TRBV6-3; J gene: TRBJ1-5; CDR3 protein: CASSSSDRSVQPQHF; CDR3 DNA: TGTGCCAGCAGTTCAAGCGACAGGAGTGTTCAGCCCCAGCATTTT
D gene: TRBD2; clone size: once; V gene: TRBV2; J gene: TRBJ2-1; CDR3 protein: CASRGLAGGGDEQFF; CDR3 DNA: TGTGCCAGCAGGGGGCTAGCGGGAGGGGGCGATGAGCAGTTCTTC
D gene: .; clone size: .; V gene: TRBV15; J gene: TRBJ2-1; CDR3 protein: CATSRDQGDEQFF; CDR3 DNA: TGTGCCACCAGCAGAGATCAGGGCGATGAGCAGTTCTTC
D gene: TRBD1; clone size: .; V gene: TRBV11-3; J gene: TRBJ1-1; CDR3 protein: CASSETGFEAFF; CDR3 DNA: TGTGCCAGCAGCGAGACAGGGTTTGAAGCTTTCTTT
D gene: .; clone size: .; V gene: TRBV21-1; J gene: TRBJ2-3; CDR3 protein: CASSNRQAGGPRTDTQYF; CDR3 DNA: TGTGCCAGCAGCAACCGTCAAGCGGGAGGGCCGAGGACAGATACGCAGTATTTT
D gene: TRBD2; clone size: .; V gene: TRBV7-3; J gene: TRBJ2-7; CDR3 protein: CASSRRGDGEQYF; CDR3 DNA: TGTGCCAGCAGCCGCCGGGGGGACGGCGAGCAGTACTTC
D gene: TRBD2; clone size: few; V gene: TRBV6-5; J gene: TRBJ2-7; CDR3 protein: CASSSASGRTDEQYF; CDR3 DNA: TGTGCCAGCAGTTCTGCCAGCGGGAGAACGGACGAGCAGTACTTC
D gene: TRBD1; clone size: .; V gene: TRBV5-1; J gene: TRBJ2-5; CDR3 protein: CASSLSQGQVETQYF; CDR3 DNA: TGCGCCAGCAGCTTGAGTCAGGGACAGGTCGAGACCCAGTACTTC
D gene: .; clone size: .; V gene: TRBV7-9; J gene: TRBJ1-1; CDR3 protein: CASSPRVTAGTEAFF; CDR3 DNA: TGTGCCAGCAGCCCGAGGGTCACAGCGGGAACTGAAGCTTTCTTT
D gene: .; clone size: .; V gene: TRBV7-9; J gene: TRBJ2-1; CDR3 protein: CASSLIGSTYNEQFF; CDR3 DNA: TGTGCCAGCAGCTTAATTGGGAGTACCTACAATGAGCAGTTCTTC
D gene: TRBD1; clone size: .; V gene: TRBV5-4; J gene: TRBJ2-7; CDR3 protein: CASSLFGTGGPYEQYF; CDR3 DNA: TGTGCCAGCAGCTTGTTTGGGACAGGGGGCCCCTACGAGCAGTACTTC